This TCR beta chain emerged from a study of resident and recirculating memory T cells in vitiligo. Background on the study: Each patient gave two lesional and two nonlesional epidermal shave biopsies, plus PBMCs. The samples were homogenized without cell sorting before genomic DNA extraction. Study conclusions and caveats: No single dominant TCR clone appeared; lesion clonality varied.

TCRdb's copy holds only in-frame clones and misses some; the assay was immunoSEQ multiplex PCR. The sample shows some 70,000 clones, approximately 90% of them seen only once. Stability required unchanged lesions during the previous 6 months. On this clone: Its antigen is not identified.

Input material: blood. The clonotype was recovered from a male donor with vitiligo.

CDR3 in amino acids: CASSDRGTTGELFF. The DNA of the CDR3 is TGTGCCAGTAGCGACAGGGGGACCACCGGGGAGCTGTTTTTT. The chain links TRBV19 to TRBJ2-2, with 9 bases matching TRBD1. This CDR3 has 14 residues. In germline, CDR1 is LNHDA, CDR2 SQIVND (reference sequence). V shed 6 bases and J 4 bases; nucleotides not matched to a gene: 3. Complete variable domain (other parts from reference TRBV19 and TRBJ2-2): DGGITQSPKYLFRKEGQNVTLSCEQNLNHDAMYWYRQDPGQGLRLIYYSQIVNDFQKGDIAEGYSVSREKKESFPLTVTSAQKNPTAFYLCASSDRGTTGELFFGEGSRLTVL.